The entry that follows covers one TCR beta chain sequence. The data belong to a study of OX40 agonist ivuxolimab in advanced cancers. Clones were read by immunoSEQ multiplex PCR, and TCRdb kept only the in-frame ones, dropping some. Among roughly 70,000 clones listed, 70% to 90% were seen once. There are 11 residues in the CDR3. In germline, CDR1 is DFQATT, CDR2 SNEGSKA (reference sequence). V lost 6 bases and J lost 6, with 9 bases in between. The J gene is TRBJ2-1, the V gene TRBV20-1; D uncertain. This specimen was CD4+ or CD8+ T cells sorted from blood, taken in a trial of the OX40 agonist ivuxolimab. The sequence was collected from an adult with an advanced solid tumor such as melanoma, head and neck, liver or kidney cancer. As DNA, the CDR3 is TGCAGTGCCCTAAGGTCCAATGAGCAGTTCTTC. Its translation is CSALRSNEQFF.